This T cell receptor (beta chain) was captured by sequencing in a study of blood T cells in healthy people across ages. The study's findings and limits: Long-lived and aged donors differed, with more naive CD4+ cells and higher diversity in the long-lived. Roughly linearly, TCR beta diversity per million T cells fell as age increased.

On this clonotype itself: Its antigen is not identified.

The V gene lost 5 bases and the J gene lost 4 bases, with 14 bases spanning the gap. CDR3 length: 14 residues. Germline loops: CDR1 SEHNR, CDR2 FQNEAQ (reference sequence). A second PCR, run for about 6 to 12 cycles, used a sample-barcoded 5' primer plus a J-beta primer mix. Every sample returned 2.5 million or more CDR3-containing paired-end reads. TCRdb ran MiXCR on the 5' RACE reads and lists one entry per CDR3 protein. The sample has 1.5 million to 2 million distinct CDR3 sequences, about two fifths seen once. Sequenced sample: blood. This rearrangement joins TRBV7-9 to TRBJ1-1; tentative D call: TRBD1 (5 bases). The source is a human donor in good health. CDR3 nucleotide sequence: TGTGCCAGCAGCGGATCGGGGGAGGGCACTGAAGCTTTCTTT. It encodes CASSGSGEGTEAFF.